This T cell receptor (beta chain) was recovered during a study of cytomegalovirus exposure and HLA in healthy donors. CDR3 length equals 15 residues. CDR1 and CDR2 (germline): SGHTA, FQGNSA. Trimming cost V 5 bases and J 3 bases; bases outside gene matches: 3. With 60 Vbeta and 13 Jbeta primers, the PCR was carried out. TCRdb's table, derived via immunoSEQ multiplex PCR, lists solely in-frame clones and lacks some. The table shows more than 85,000 clones, with roughly 79% occurring only once. The chain is built from TRBV7-2 and TRBJ2-1; 11 bases align to TRBD2. The sequenced sample consisted of PBMCs. The clonotype originates from a male donor in good health and CMV-seronegative. The CDR3 region is CASSPGTSGYNEQFF. The CDR3 nucleotides are TGTGCCAGCAGCCCCGGGACTAGCGGCTACAATGAGCAGTTCTTC.